What follows are 9 T cell receptor beta chains derived from one specimen sequenced in a study of CD8 T cells in ankylosing spondylitis. Study-level points and caveats: Apparently characteristic of ankylosing spondylitis blood was a TCR beta motif (eight highly homologous variants).

TCRdb redid the calling of the 5' RACE reads with MiXCR, one entry per CDR3 protein. The sample gives about 540,000 distinct CDR3 sequences, 9.5% to 15% of which show up once; around 7% is in the top ten. Their target antigens are unknown. The source material was blood, either unsorted or a sorted T cell fraction (not recorded which). The receptors derive from a male donor with ankylosing spondylitis.

This clonotype was detected only a few times. This chain connects TRBV5-1 to TRBJ2-1; 9 nucleotides match TRBD2. V shed 0 bases, J shed 4 bases, and the junction held 5 bases outside the gene matches. Germline V gene lookup returns CDR1 SGHRS and CDR2 YFSETQ. This CDR3 has 16 amino acids. This CDR3 is CASSLVAGGFYNEQFF. DNA for the CDR3: TGCGCCAGCAGCTTGGTTGCGGGGGGGTTTTACAATGAGCAGTTCTTC.

This clonotype came up many times. The CDR3 here is CASSQDYQETQYF. In DNA form, the CDR3 reads TGTGCCAGCAGCCAGGACTACCAAGAGACCCAGTACTTC. V and J are TRBV3-1 and TRBJ2-5; a possible D gene is TRBD2 (5 bases). CDR1 LGHDT and CDR2 YNNKEL come from the germline V gene (reference sequence). Trimming stripped 3 bases from V and 0 bases from J, with 5 bases between. This CDR3 has 13 amino acids.

The chain is built from TRBV5-5 and TRBJ1-5; maybe TRBD1 (5 bases). The CDR3 totals 16 residues. Germline CDR1 is SGHKS and CDR2 is YYEKEE (reference sequence). Trimming shortened V by 0 bases and J by 2 bases, and 12 bases separated the two germline ends. CDR3 bases: TGTGCCAGCAGCTTGGAGGCCGGGGCTGGCAATCAGCCCCAGCATTTT. Translating gives CASSLEAGAGNQPQHF.

The rearrangement links TRBV5-6 to TRBJ1-5; D not resolved. V gave up 0 bases and J gave up 2 bases, with 18 bases separating them. From germline, CDR1 is SGHDT and CDR2 YYEEEE. This CDR3 region has 18 residues. CDR3 amino acids: CASSLGAGSPWRNQPQHF. CDR3 nucleotides: TGTGCCAGCAGCTTGGGGGCGGGCTCCCCTTGGCGCAATCAGCCCCAGCATTTT.

This chain uses TRBV29-1 with TRBJ2-3; the D gene is possibly TRBD1 (6 bases). The CDR3 totals 14 residues. In germline, CDR1 is SQVTM, CDR2 ANQGSEA. Trimming shortened V by 5 bases and J by 4 bases, and 16 bases separated the two germline ends. The CDR3 is CSVYNQGTADTQYF. The CDR3 DNA sequence: TGCAGCGTTTACAACCAGGGGACGGCAGATACGCAGTATTTT.

Only a few counts were recorded for this clonotype. The rearrangement uses TRBV15 and TRBJ2-7; D is unclear. This CDR3 has 13 residues. In germline, CDR1 is LNHNV, CDR2 YYDKDF (reference sequence). V lost 5 bases and J lost 3, with 11 bases in between. This CDR3 reads CATSRILFYEQYF. In nucleotides, the CDR3 is TGTGCCACCAGCCGCATTCTGTTCTACGAGCAGTACTTC.

The J gene is TRBJ2-1, the V gene TRBV5-1; 14 bases match TRBD2. The V segment lost 5 bases and the J segment 8 bases; nucleotides outside the gene matches: 9. This CDR3 has 16 amino acids. Germline V gives CDR1 SGHRS, CDR2 YFSETQ. CDR3 amino acids: CASRAPGLAGVHEQFF. The CDR3 bases are TGCGCCAGCAGAGCCCCGGGACTAGCGGGAGTACATGAGCAGTTCTTC.

This clonotype was counted a few times. The V call is TRBV12-3 or TRBV12-4, the J call TRBJ2-3, with D maybe TRBD2 (7 bases). V lost 1 base to trimming and J lost 2 bases, with 13 bases between them. The CDR3 covers 16 residues. CDR3 bases: TGTGCCAGCAGTTTAGGGGGAGGGGGGGCCACAGATACGCAGTATTTT. Its protein is CASSLGGGGATDTQYF.

This clonotype was picked up many times. This chain connects TRBV20-1 to TRBJ1-3; D is unresolved. This CDR3 region has 15 residues. The V gene lost 2 bases and the J gene lost 0 bases, with 11 bases spanning the gap. The germline V gene has CDR1 DFQATT and CDR2 SNEGSKA (reference sequence). This CDR3 is CSARPTARSGNTIYF. The CDR3, as DNA: TGCAGTGCTAGACCTACTGCCCGCTCTGGAAACACCATATATTTT.